Shown below are 17 T cell receptor beta chains from a single sample sequenced in a study of PD-1 blockade in classical Hodgkin lymphoma. Exposure to brentuximab vedotin varied, and each patient had relapsed following autologous stem cell transplantation. Assay used: immunoSEQ multiplex PCR; TCRdb lists only in-frame clones, some missing. The table records about 21,000 clones, 68% of them present only once. The material was peripheral blood mononuclear cells (PBMCs), obtained at baseline. The source of these receptors is a human donor with classical Hodgkin lymphoma.

The chain has TRBV4-3 and TRBJ2-4; TRBD1 or TRBD2 may be the D gene (5 bases each). The CDR3 has 14 amino acids. V lost 1 base, J lost 9 bases, and 13 bases lay in between. The germline CDR1 and CDR2 sequences are LGHNA and YSLEER. The CDR3 loop is CASSQGGSSGIQYF. The CDR3, as DNA: TGCGCCAGCAGCCAAGGGGGGAGTTCGGGCATTCAGTACTTC.

V and J are TRBV10-3 and TRBJ2-2; tentative D call: TRBD2 (7 bases). The CDR3 runs 15 residues. Germline CDR1 ENHRY, CDR2 SYGVKD. Trimming cost V 7 bases and J 2 bases, with 14 bases left between them. CDR3 bases: TGTGCCATCAAGGCAGGGGAGGGAAACACCGGGGAGCTGTTTTTT. It translates to CAIKAGEGNTGELFF.

The rearrangement links TRBV6-7 to TRBJ2-1, with 9 bases matching TRBD2. TRBV6-7 falls under the ORF class, with uncertain function. The CDR3 sequence is 16 residues long. V lost 3 bases and J lost 6; bases outside the gene matches: 9. For the CDR3, the DNA is TGTGCCAGCAGTTATGATATAGCGGGGGCTTTCAATGAGCAGTTCTTC. Its translation: CASSYDIAGAFNEQFF.

The sample holds a few counts of this clone. This chain connects TRBV28 to TRBJ2-3; D is uncertain. The CDR3 is 12 residues long. CDR1 is MDHEN, CDR2 SYDVKM, per germline. Trimming left V 2 bases short and J 4 bases short, with 4 bases between. CDR3 nucleotide sequence: TGTGCCAGCAGTTTACGGGCAGATACGCAGTATTTT. Translated: CASSLRADTQYF.

The chain couples TRBV29-1 to TRBJ2-1, with 7 bases lining up with TRBD2. The germline V gene encodes CDR1 SQVTM and CDR2 ANQGSEA. V was clipped by 7 bases and J by 3 bases; unmatched bases: 12. CDR3 length: 15 amino acids. As DNA, the CDR3 is TGCAGCGCTGGGAGGCGGGAGAGGTACTACAATGAGCAGTTCTTC. It yields the protein CSAGRRERYYNEQFF.

This chain uses TRBV7-9 with TRBJ2-5; TRBD1 aligns across 7 bases. The DNA end is a closer match to TRBJ2-7, so the J assignment may be wrong. The germline V gene encodes CDR1 SEHNR and CDR2 FQNEAQ (reference sequence). The length of the CDR3 is 13 residues. CDR3 coding DNA: TGTGCCAGCAACCGGGGACAGATCTACGAGCAGTACTTC. Encoded protein: CASNRGQIYEQYF.

This clone was counted between two and nine times. The chain recombines TRBV28 with TRBJ2-7, with TRBD2 identical over 9 bases. Per the germline V gene, CDR1 is MDHEN and CDR2 is SYDVKM. J lost 6 bases, V lost 3 bases, and 12 bases had no gene match. This CDR3 region has 16 residues. The CDR3 sequence is CASSFPPASGIREQYF. DNA for the CDR3: TGTGCCAGCAGTTTCCCCCCGGCTAGCGGGATTCGCGAGCAGTACTTC.

This CDR3 is CASSLTVTGELFF. The CDR3 nucleotides read TGTGCCAGCAGCTTGACAGTCACCGGGGAGCTGTTTTTT. The J gene is TRBJ2-2, the V gene TRBV5-8, with D hard to call. This CDR3 comprises 13 residues. Germline-derived CDR1 and CDR2 are SGHTS and YDEGEE. Trimming took off 1 base at V and 4 bases at J, with 5 bases between the two ends.

Comments on this clone: A much larger clone lies a single base off, so this may be a read error. The rearrangement joins TRBV4-1 to TRBJ1-1; a weak D match, TRBD1 (6 bases). Trimming removed 1 base at V and 3 bases at J, with 15 bases between. From germline, CDR1 is MGHRA and CDR2 YSYEKL. This CDR3 has 16 residues. CDR3 bases: TGCGCCAGCAGCCAAGGGCCTCCTAAGGGGGACACTGAAGCTTTCTTT. Translating it yields CASSQGPPKGDTEAFF.

The genes are TRBV9 and TRBJ2-5; 10 nucleotides line up with TRBD2. The CDR3 runs to 15 residues. CDR1 and CDR2 from the germline V gene are SGDLS and YYNGEE. Germline trimming cut 0 bases from V and 9 bases from J; bases unmatched to any gene: 8. The CDR3 loop reads CASSVGAQRGGAQYF. CDR3 bases: TGTGCCAGCAGCGTAGGAGCTCAGCGGGGGGGGGCCCAGTACTTC.

The chain employs TRBV10-3 and TRBJ1-1; 12 bases are shared with TRBD1. The V gene end was trimmed by 2 bases and the J gene end by 5 bases; junction bases not matched to a gene: 6. The CDR3 runs to 16 residues. Germline V CDR1 and CDR2: ENHRY, SYGVKD. The CDR3 DNA reads as TGTGCCATCAGTGAGGGGACAGGGGGCGCATGGACTGAAGCTTTCTTT. Amino acids: CAISEGTGGAWTEAFF.

The sample holds a few counts of this clone. The chain joins TRBV4-1 to TRBJ2-2, with 10 bases aligning to TRBD1. J lost 4 bases, V lost 2 bases, and 4 bases had no gene match. CDR3 length equals 16 residues. Germline lookup yields CDR1 MGHRA and CDR2 YSYEKL. As DNA, the CDR3 is TGCGCCAGCAGCCAACCGACAGGGGGCGGCACCGGGGAGCTGTTTTTT. It yields the protein CASSQPTGGGTGELFF.

This chain uses TRBV10-3 with TRBJ1-3; the D gene is possibly TRBD1 (5 bases). Germline V CDR1 and CDR2: ENHRY, SYGVKD. This CDR3 has 15 amino acids. The V end lost 7 bases, the J end lost 2 bases, and 15 bases lay between the germline ends. The CDR3 region is CAITRDAGAGNTIYF. As DNA, the CDR3 is TGTGCCATCACCCGGGACGCCGGGGCTGGAAACACCATATATTTT.

The chain joins TRBV5-6 to TRBJ2-4, with TRBD2 matching over 7 bases. The length of the CDR3 is 17 residues. With 0 bases clipped from V and 3 bases from J, the junction kept 9 bases outside the gene matches. The germline gives CDR1 SGHDT, CDR2 YYEEEE. The CDR3 here is CASSLDERGPRKNIQYF. CDR3 DNA sequence: TGTGCCAGCAGCTTGGATGAGCGGGGCCCCCGCAAAAACATTCAGTACTTC. The full variable domain, in which reference TRBV5-6 and TRBJ2-4 provide the parts outside the CDR3, is DAGVTQSPTHLIKTRGQQVTLRCSPKSGHDTVSWYQQALGQGPQFIFQYYEEEERQRGNFPDRFSGHQFPNYSSELNVNALLLGDSALYLCASSLDERGPRKNIQYFGAGTRLSVL.

The chain links TRBV18 to TRBJ1-1; maybe TRBD1 (5 bases). Germline values: CDR1 KGHSH, CDR2 LQKENI. The CDR3 extends over 14 amino acids. The V end lost 0 bases, the J end lost 4 bases, and 9 bases lay between the germline ends. CDR3 nucleotide sequence: TGTGCCAGCTCACCACCGGGGGTTGTCACTGAAGCTTTCTTT. Protein: CASSPPGVVTEAFF.

The rearrangement joins TRBV6-5 to TRBJ2-6; D gene unclear. From germline, CDR1 is MNHEY and CDR2 SVGAGI. The CDR3 has 13 residues. The V end was cut by 8 bases, the J end by 2 bases, with 7 bases between. The CDR3 reads CASGSAGANVLTF. In nucleotides, the CDR3 is TGTGCCAGCGGCTCGGCTGGGGCCAACGTCCTGACTTTC.

This clone appeared a single time. The genes are TRBV5-6 and TRBJ2-1; a possible D gene is TRBD1 (6 bases). CDR1 SGHDT and CDR2 YYEEEE come from the germline V gene. The CDR3 sequence is 11 residues long. V lost 0 bases, J lost 12 bases, and 7 bases lay in between. This CDR3 is CASSLGGGQFF. The CDR3 coding sequence is TGTGCCAGCAGCTTGGGAGGGGGGCAGTTCTTC.